A selection of T cell receptor beta chains follows, all from one sample in a study of cytomegalovirus exposure and HLA in healthy donors. Repertoires were generated with immunoSEQ multiplex PCR, while TCRdb's copy carries only in-frame clones and drops some. Of 200,000 or so clones in the sample, more than 80% were seen once. Sequenced sample: PBMCs. These receptors were taken from a man younger than 35 in good health and CMV-seropositive. CDR3s include the opening cysteine and the closing phenylalanine or tryptophan.

V	J	CDR3
TRBV19	TRBJ1-1	CASSIGSNTEAFF
TRBV6-5	TRBJ2-2	CASSPRGIGELFF
TRBV7-2	TRBJ2-7	CASSLPLAGLSYEQYF
TRBV29-1	TRBJ2-1	CSTSGRAFYEQFF
TRBV18	TRBJ1-5	CASSPGRGGQPQHF
TRBV27	TRBJ2-5	CASSRAGDWTETQYF
TRBV7-8	TRBJ2-5	CASSLVGQGQETQYF
TRBV7-6	TRBJ2-2	CASSPGDIPMTGELFF
TRBV10-3	TRBJ2-5	CAISPGTGGGGAQYF
TRBV6-6	TRBJ1-3	CASTGSYSGNTIYF
TRBV4-1	TRBJ2-3	CASSQVLAGAADTQYF
TRBV5-6	TRBJ2-1	CASSVYSNNEQFF
TRBV4-1	TRBJ1-1	CASSHSTGNTEAFF
TRBV19	TRBJ1-5	CASRGKQGGQPQHF
TRBV6-1	TRBJ2-5	CASSGVAGSQETQYF
TRBV27	TRBJ2-3	CASSPVVSSTDTQYF
TRBV19	TRBJ2-7	CASKREGQPAYEQYF
TRBV10-3	TRBJ1-2	CAISPAGTANYGYTF
TRBV5-1	TRBJ2-7	CASSEGTSGRGRFREQYF
TRBV28	TRBJ2-2	CASTENTGELFF
TRBV4-2	TRBJ2-1	CASSTRDSPHEQFF
TRBV6-5	TRBJ1-1	CASSDRVVNTEAFF
TRBV28	TRBJ2-3	CASSSLEGREWNTQYF
TRBV7-2	TRBJ2-5	CASSLATSGLAVTQETQYF
TRBV28	TRBJ2-1	CASSSGLNEQFF
TRBV7-9	TRBJ2-7	CASSLAGTDLFKQYF
TRBV6-5	TRBJ1-2	CASSFDSGNYGYTF
TRBV7-2	TRBJ2-7	CASSSGTLGSGGYEQYF